Following are 10 T cell receptor beta chains from one sample sequenced in a study of metastatic and nonmetastatic thyroid tumors. Thyroid surgery had not been preceded by any treatment in any patient. MiXCR reprocessed the PCR reads for TCRdb. The data show about 24,000 clones, over 10% seen once. Sequenced: blood. These receptors all stem from a female donor with papillary thyroid cancer or a benign thyroid nodule (not recorded which). Some clones in this sample may be carry-over from other donors' samples.

This clone is medium-sized by share. As DNA, the CDR3 is TGTGCCAGCAGGATAGCGGGAGCGTCCTACGAGCAGTACTTC. It is translated as CASRIAGASYEQYF. This chain connects TRBV6-1 to TRBJ2-7, with 9 bases fitting TRBD2. The trim removed 6 bases at V and 1 base at J, leaving 4 bases unmatched. CDR3 length: 14 amino acids. The germline gives CDR1 MNHNS, CDR2 SASEGT.

The rearrangement uses TRBV5-1 and TRBJ2-1; 8 nucleotides agree with TRBD2. The junction had 13 bases not matched to a gene; V was cut back by 4 bases and J by 7 bases. Germline loops: CDR1 SGHRS, CDR2 YFSETQ. The length of the CDR3 is 16 residues. For the CDR3, the DNA is TGCGCCAGCAGCCCATCGGGACTAGGTTTGGGTAATGAGCAGTTCTTC. Protein product: CASSPSGLGLGNEQFF.

This chain connects TRBV5-1 to TRBJ1-2; the D gene is possibly TRBD1 (5 bases). Germline V gene sequence: CDR1 SGHRS, CDR2 YFSETQ. This CDR3 has 16 residues. V lost 0 bases and J 0 bases, leaving 12 bases between the germline ends. The CDR3 DNA reads as TGCGCCAGCAGCTTGGCGGGGGACGAGACTAACTATGGCTACACCTTC. It is translated as CASSLAGDETNYGYTF. The variable domain in full, completed from reference TRBV5-1 and TRBJ1-2, reads KAGVTQTPRYLIKTRGQQVTLSCSPISGHRSVSWYQQTPGQGLQFLFEYFSETQRNKGNFPGRFSGRQFSNSRSEMNVSTLELGDSALYLCASSLAGDETNYGYTFGSGTRLTVV.

In its sample, this clone is medium-sized. The chain combines TRBV30 with TRBJ2-3, with 7 bases lining up with TRBD2. CDR1 is GTSNPN, CDR2 SVGIG, per germline (reference sequence). This CDR3 contains 14 residues. Trimming removed 0 bases from V and 1 base from J; junction bases left unmatched: 1. CDR3 region: CAWSVAGGTDTQYF. The CDR3 bases are TGTGCCTGGAGTGTCGCGGGAGGCACAGATACGCAGTATTTT.

The sample holds many counts of this clone. The chain carries TRBV7-8 and TRBJ2-7, with D possibly matching TRBD1 (6 bases). V lost 4 bases and J lost 8, with 15 bases in between. The germline gives CDR1 SGHVS, CDR2 FQNEAQ. This CDR3 has 13 residues. Here the CDR3 DNA reads TGTGCCAGCAGCTCGTTGGGGGCCTGGAAGCAGTACTTC. Encoded protein: CASSSLGAWKQYF. Full variable domain (outside the CDR3, taken from reference TRBV7-8 and TRBJ2-7): GAGVSQSPRYKVAKRGQDVALRCDPISGHVSLFWYQQALGQGPEFLTYFQNEAQLDKSGLPSDRFFAERPEGSVSTLKIQRTQQEDSAVYLCASSSLGAWKQYFGPGTRLTVT.

This clone was recorded many times. The rearrangement joins TRBV11-3 to TRBJ2-1; D gene ambiguous. The CDR3 is 14 residues long. Germline V gene sequence: CDR1 SGHNT, CDR2 YENEEA. V was clipped by 4 bases and J by 3 bases, with 10 bases between them. The CDR3 region is CASSSSGSYNEQFF. CDR3 sequence (DNA): TGTGCCAGCAGCTCCTCCGGCAGCTACAATGAGCAGTTCTTC. The whole variable domain, filled in from reference TRBV11-3 and TRBJ2-1, reads EAGVVQSPRYKIIEKKQPVAFWCNPISGHNTLYWYLQNLGQGPELLIRYENEEAVDDSQLPKDRFSAERLKGVDSTLKIQPAELGDSAVYLCASSSSGSYNEQFFGPGTRLTVL.

The chain has TRBV19 and TRBJ2-6; perhaps TRBD1 as D (6 bases). The CDR3 runs 17 residues. From germline, CDR1 is LNHDA and CDR2 SQIVND (reference sequence). Trimming took off 7 bases at V and 1 base at J, with 17 bases between the two ends. This CDR3 reads CASMGTGIGSGANVLTF. The CDR3 nucleotides read TGTGCCAGTATGGGAACAGGGATCGGATCTGGGGCCAACGTCCTGACTTTC.

This clone occurred a few times. The chain links TRBV5-6 to TRBJ2-5; TRBD1 is a possible D gene (6 bases). The V gene lost 3 bases and the J gene lost 4 bases, with 13 bases spanning the gap. The CDR3 is 14 amino acids. Germline V gene lookup returns CDR1 SGHDT and CDR2 YYEEEE. CDR3 bases: TGTGCCAGCAGCTCGATCACAGGGTTAGAGACCCAGTACTTC. Translation: CASSSITGLETQYF.

The sample holds many counts of this clone. The chain carries TRBV2 and TRBJ2-7, with 8 positions matching TRBD1. Unmatched junction bases numbered 7, after V lost 6 bases and J lost 0 bases. The CDR3 is 15 amino acids. Germline V lookup: CDR1 SNHLY, CDR2 FYNNEI. In DNA, the CDR3 is TGTGCCAGCAGGGTCGGGCAGGGGGCCTCCTACGAGCAGTACTTC. Translation gives CASRVGQGASYEQYF.

This clone was counted between two and nine times. A much larger clone lies one base from this, so it may be a read error. The CDR3 sequence is CANRPHGNYGYTF. The CDR3, as DNA: TGTGCCAACAGGCCACATGGTAACTATGGCTACACCTTC. This chain joins TRBV28 and TRBJ1-2; possibly TRBD1 for D (5 bases). The CDR3 runs to 13 residues. Germline assignment: CDR1 MDHEN and CDR2 SYDVKM. V dropped 10 bases and J dropped 1 base, with 13 bases sitting between them.